This T cell receptor beta chain was found in a study of read filtering for tumor transcriptome and immune sequencing. This clonotype showed up many times. Its antigen is unknown. From about 400 ng of RNA, a library with molecular barcoded alpha/delta and beta/gamma adaptors was made. In TCRdb, the reads were re-called with MiXCR into one record per CDR3 protein. The data hold some 130,000 distinct CDR3 sequences, with approximately 13% observed a single time. The CDR3 has 13 residues. Trimming pared 5 bases from V and 2 bases from J, leaving 7 bases between. Overall study findings and caveats: Even smaller IR-seq throughput identified most shared clonotypes. In IR-seq, single-read clonotypes were approximately 79% of clonotypes but around 3.2% of reads.

Sampling of bone marrow took place during active disease in every patient. The chain links TRBV12-3 or TRBV12-4 to TRBJ1-5; D possibly corresponds to TRBD1 (6 bases). The material sequenced was a population of CD138-negative cells sorted from bone marrow. The receptor's source is a donor at least 40 years old with multiple myeloma. This CDR3 reads CASSPGGNQPQHF. As DNA, the CDR3 is TGTGCCAGCAGTCCAGGGGGCAATCAGCCCCAGCATTTT.